The entry that follows covers one T cell receptor beta chain sequence. Its binding antigen is unknown. No much larger clone is present one base from it, and per-base qualities are unavailable. This sample was taken from a study of blood T cell repertoires in COVID-19 (dated by TCRdb to 2019 to 2021). Study-level background: The collaborator samples originated in the United States, Italy and Spain and spanned the acute and convalescent phases of COVID-19. Deeply sampled blood TCRbeta repertoires from subjects exposed to, actively infected with, or recovered from COVID-19 were included in the dataset. Sample metadata almost always included a de-identified subject ID, COVID-19 status, age in years and sex. A freely available public database, intended as a resource for researchers studying the immune response to SARS-CoV-2, is where the repertoires were released. The material from the prospective study consisted of cDNA or gDNA derived from T cells, B-cell-depleted T cells, or PBMCs. Samples were obtained from the ongoing ImmuneRACE study (first 160 participants) and from roughly 1,300 subjects provided by 6 global collaborators. Where available, HLA class I and class II types were taken from metadata supplied by the sample provider and were not determined by assay-based typing.

The CDR1 and CDR2 encoded by the germline V gene are MNHEY and SVGAGI. V is cut by 6 bases and J by 3 bases, and the space between the germline ends is 14 bases. From its cysteine to its phenylalanine, the CDR3 spans 15 amino acids. The sequence is cut down to CDR3 DNA, 45 bases in frame from base 1. Enrolling through a virtual design, the prospective study's participants ranged in age from roughly 18 to 89 years and lived across about two dozen United States geographic areas. Cohort assignment in the prospective study relied on participant-reported clinical history from a screening survey and a study questionnaire. Mobile phlebotomists in the prospective study collected whole blood, serum and a nasopharyngeal or oropharyngeal swab from every participant. Over a roughly 2-month period, participants in the prospective study had the option of providing additional blood draws and questionnaires. Blood samples from the prospective study were shipped frozen or at room temperature prior to DNA extraction.

Results and caveats for the whole study, not just this receptor: How much clinical and demographic metadata was included differed by source and by participant, and the metadata was provided uncurated.

TCRbeta CDR3 regions were amplified from genomic DNA by means of the immunoSEQ Assay, a bias-controlled multiplex PCR. As for the authors' bioinformatics: The number of nucleated cells in each sample was estimated by amplification of reference gene primers within the assay. To quantify the absolute abundance of each unique TCRbeta CDR3 rearrangement, sequence reads were collapsed and filtered. Productive Simpson clonality was computed per sample as the square root of Simpson's diversity index over productive rearrangements. Not all clones reach the TCRdb copy of this immuneACCESS table, which keeps in-frame sequences only. Checked studies attribute under half of the gap to unresolved V genes and leave the rest unexplained. That table is the source of V, J and clone size, and D and trimming were worked out from the DNA. The sample profile shows approximately 450,000 clones; roughly nine tenths of them were found once. Approximately 2% of the sample rests with the top ten.

Recombination connected TRBV6-5 to TRBJ2-2; D gene: possibly TRBD1, on 7 matching bases. This sequence originates from a woman aged 18-30 years with acute COVID-19. The sequenced sample was PBMCs or T cells enriched from blood (not recorded which). The CDR3 protein is CASRRTGDYTGELFF. The DNA sequence is given as TGTGCCAGCAGGAGAACAGGGGACTACACCGGGGAGCTGTTTTTT.